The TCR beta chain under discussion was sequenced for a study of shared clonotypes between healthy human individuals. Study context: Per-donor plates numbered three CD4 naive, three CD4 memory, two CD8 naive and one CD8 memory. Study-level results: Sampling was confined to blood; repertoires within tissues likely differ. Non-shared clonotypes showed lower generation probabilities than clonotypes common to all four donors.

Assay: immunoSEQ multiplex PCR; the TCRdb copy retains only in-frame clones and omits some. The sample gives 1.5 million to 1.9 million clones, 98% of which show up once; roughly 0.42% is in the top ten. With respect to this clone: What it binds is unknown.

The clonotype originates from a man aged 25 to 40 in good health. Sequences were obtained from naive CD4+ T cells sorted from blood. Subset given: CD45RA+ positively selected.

The CDR3 DNA reads TGCAGCGTTTCTGGACAGTACCAAGAGACCCAGTACTTC. This gives the protein CSVSGQYQETQYF. This chain uses TRBV29-1 with TRBJ2-5; D might be TRBD1 (6 bases). Trimming cost V 5 bases and J 0 bases, with 10 bases left between them. Looked up from germline, CDR1 is SQVTM and CDR2 is ANQGSEA. The CDR3 has 13 amino acids.